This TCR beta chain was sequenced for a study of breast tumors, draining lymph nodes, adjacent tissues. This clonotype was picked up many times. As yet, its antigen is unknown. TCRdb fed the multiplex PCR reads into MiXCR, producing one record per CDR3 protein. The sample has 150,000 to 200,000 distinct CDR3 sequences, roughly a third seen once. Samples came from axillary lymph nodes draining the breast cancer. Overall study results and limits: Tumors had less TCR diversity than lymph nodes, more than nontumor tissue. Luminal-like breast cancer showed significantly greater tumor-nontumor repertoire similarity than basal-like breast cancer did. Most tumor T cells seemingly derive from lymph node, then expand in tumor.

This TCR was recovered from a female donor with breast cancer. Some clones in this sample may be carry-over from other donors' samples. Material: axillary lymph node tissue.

In DNA, the CDR3 is TGTGCCAGCAGCCAAGTAGGACGTAATGAAAAACTGTTTTTT. Its translation: CASSQVGRNEKLFF. The chain links TRBV4-2 to TRBJ1-4, with D uncertain. The CDR3 runs to 14 residues. V was clipped by 1 base and J by 4 bases, with 7 bases between them. Germline CDR1 is LGHNA and CDR2 is YNFKEQ.